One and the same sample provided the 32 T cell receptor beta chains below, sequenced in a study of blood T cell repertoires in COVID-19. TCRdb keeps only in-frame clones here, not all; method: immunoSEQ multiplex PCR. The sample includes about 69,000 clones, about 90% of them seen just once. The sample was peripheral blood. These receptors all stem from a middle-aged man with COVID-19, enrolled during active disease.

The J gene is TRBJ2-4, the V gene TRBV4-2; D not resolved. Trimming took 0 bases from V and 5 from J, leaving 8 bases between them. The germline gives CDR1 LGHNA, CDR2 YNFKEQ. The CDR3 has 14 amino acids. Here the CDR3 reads CASSQDKSQNIQYF. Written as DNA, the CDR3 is TGTGCCAGCAGCCAAGACAAATCCCAAAACATTCAGTACTTC.

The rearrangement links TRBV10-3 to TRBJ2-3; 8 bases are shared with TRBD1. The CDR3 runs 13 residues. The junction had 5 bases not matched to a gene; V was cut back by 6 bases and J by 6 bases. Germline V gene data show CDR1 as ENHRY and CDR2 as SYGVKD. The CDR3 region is CAISDRGSDTQYF. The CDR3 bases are TGTGCCATCAGCGACAGGGGTTCGGATACGCAGTATTTT.

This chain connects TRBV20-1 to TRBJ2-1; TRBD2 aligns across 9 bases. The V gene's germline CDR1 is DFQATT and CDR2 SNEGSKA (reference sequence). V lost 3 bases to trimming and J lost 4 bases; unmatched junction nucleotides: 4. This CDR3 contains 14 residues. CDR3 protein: CSASGRGGYNEQFF. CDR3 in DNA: TGCAGTGCTAGTGGGCGGGGGGGATACAATGAGCAGTTCTTC.

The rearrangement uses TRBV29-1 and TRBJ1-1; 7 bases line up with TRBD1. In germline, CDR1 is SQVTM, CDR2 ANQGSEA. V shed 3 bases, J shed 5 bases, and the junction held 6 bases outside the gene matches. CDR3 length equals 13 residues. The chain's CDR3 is CSVDGNRGTEAFF. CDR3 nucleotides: TGCAGCGTTGACGGGAACAGGGGAACTGAAGCTTTCTTT. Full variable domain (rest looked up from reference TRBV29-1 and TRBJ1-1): SAVISQKPSRDICQRGTSLTIQCQVDSQVTMMFWYRQQPGQSLTLIATANQGSEATYESGFVIDKFPISRPNLTFSTLTVSNMSPEDSSIYLCSVDGNRGTEAFFGQGTRLTVV.

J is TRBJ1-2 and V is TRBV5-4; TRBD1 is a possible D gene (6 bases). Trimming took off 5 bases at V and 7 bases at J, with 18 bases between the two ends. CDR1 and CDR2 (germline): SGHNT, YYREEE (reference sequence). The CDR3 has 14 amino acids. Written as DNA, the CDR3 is TGTGCCAGCAGAGAAAGGGGGGGGGTCGGTGGCTACACCTTC. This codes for CASRERGGVGGYTF.

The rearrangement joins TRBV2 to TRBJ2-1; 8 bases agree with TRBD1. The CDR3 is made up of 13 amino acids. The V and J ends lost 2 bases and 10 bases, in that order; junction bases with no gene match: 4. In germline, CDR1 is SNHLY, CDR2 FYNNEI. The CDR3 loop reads CASSETGGGEQFF. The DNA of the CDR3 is TGTGCCAGCAGTGAAACAGGGGGAGGCGAGCAGTTCTTC.

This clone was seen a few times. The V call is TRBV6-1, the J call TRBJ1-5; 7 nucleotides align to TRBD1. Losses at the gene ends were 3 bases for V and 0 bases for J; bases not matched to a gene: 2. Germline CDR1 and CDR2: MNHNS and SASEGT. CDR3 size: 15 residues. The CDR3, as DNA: TGTGCCAGCAGTGAGACAGGGAATAGCAATCAGCCCCAGCATTTT. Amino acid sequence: CASSETGNSNQPQHF.

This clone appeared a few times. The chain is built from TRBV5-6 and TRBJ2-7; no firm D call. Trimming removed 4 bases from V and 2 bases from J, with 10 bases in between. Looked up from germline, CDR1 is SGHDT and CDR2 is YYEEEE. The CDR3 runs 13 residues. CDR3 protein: CASSLPFAYEQYF. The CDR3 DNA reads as TGTGCCAGCAGCCTCCCTTTCGCCTACGAGCAGTACTTC.

CDR3 in amino acids: CASSYFGRAYEQYF. CDR3 DNA: TGTGCCAGCAGTTACTTCGGCCGGGCCTACGAGCAGTACTTC. The V call is TRBV6-5, the J call TRBJ2-7; D is unclear. The V end lost 1 base, the J end lost 2 bases, and 9 bases lay between the germline ends. Germline CDR1 is MNHEY and CDR2 is SVGAGI. CDR3 length equals 14 residues.

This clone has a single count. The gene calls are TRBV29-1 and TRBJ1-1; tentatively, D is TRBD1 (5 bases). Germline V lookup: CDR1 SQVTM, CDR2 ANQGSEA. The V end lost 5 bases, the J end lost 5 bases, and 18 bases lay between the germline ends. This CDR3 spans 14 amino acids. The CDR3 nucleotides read TGCAGCGTTCTATTACCACAGGCAAGGACTGAAGCTTTCTTT. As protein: CSVLLPQARTEAFF.

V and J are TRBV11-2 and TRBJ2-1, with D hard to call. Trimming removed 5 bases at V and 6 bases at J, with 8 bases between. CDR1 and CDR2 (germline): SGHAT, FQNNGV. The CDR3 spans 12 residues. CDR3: CASSPPSNEQFF. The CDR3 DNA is TGTGCCAGCAGCCCCCCCAGCAATGAGCAGTTCTTC. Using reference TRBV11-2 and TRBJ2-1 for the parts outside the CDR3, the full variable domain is EAGVAQSPRYKIIEKRQSVAFWCNPISGHATLYWYQQILGQGPKLLIQFQNNGVVDDSQLPKDRFSAERLKGVDSTLKIQPAKLEDSAVYLCASSPPSNEQFFGPGTRLTVL.

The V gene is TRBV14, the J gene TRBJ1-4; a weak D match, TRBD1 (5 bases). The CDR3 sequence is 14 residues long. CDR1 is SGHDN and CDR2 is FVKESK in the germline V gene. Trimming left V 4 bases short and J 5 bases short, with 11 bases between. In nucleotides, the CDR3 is TGTGCCAGCAGCCCAGGGCAATTCAATGAAAAACTGTTTTTT. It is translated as CASSPGQFNEKLFF. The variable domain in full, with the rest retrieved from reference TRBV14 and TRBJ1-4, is EAGVTQFPSHSVIEKGQTVTLRCDPISGHDNLYWYRRVMGKEIKFLLHFVKESKQDESGMPNNRFLAERTGGTYSTLKVQPAELEDSGVYFCASSPGQFNEKLFFGSGTQLSVL.

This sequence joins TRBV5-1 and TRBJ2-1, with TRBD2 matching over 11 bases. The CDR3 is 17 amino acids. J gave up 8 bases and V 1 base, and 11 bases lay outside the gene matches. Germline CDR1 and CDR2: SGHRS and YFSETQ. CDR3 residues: CASSLLSGGAKYDEQFF. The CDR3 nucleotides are TGCGCCAGCAGCTTGCTTAGCGGGGGGGCCAAGTATGATGAGCAGTTCTTC.

The CDR3 spells CASSVAPGPYEQYF. CDR3 nucleotides: TGTGCCAGCAGCGTAGCCCCAGGGCCCTACGAGCAGTACTTC. The rearrangement joins TRBV9 to TRBJ2-7, with TRBD1 as a possible D gene (5 bases). This CDR3 is built from 14 residues. In germline, CDR1 is SGDLS, CDR2 YYNGEE. Trimming left V 0 bases short and J 2 bases short, with 9 bases between.

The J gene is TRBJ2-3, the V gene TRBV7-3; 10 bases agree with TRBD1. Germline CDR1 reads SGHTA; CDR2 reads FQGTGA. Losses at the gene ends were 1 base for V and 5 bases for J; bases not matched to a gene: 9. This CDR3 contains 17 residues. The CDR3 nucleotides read TGTGCCAGCAGCTTAAACCCCGGGACAGGGGCAGGAGATACGCAGTATTTT. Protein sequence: CASSLNPGTGAGDTQYF.

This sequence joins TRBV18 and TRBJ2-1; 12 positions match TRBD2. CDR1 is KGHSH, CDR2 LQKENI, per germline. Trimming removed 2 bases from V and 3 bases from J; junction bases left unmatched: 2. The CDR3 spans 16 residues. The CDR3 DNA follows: TGTGCCAGCTCACCAGCTAGCGGGGGGGGCTACAATGAGCAGTTCTTC. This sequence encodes CASSPASGGGYNEQFF.

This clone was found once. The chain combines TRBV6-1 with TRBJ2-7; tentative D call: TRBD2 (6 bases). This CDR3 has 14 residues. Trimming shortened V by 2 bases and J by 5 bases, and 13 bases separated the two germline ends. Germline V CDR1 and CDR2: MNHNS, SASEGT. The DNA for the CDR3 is TGTGCCAGCAGTGAACAGGGCAGGGAGGACGAGCAGTACTTC. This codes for CASSEQGREDEQYF.

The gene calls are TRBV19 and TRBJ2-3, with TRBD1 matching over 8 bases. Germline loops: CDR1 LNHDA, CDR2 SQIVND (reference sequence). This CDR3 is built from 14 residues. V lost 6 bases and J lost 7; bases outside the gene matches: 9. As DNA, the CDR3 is TGTGCCAGTAGCGAAATCCGGGACAGGAATACGCAGTATTTT. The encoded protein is CASSEIRDRNTQYF.

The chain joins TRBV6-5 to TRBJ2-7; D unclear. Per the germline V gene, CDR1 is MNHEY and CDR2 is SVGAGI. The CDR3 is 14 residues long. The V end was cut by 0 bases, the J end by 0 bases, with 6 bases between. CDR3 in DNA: TGTGCCAGCAGTTACTCGCGTGACTCCTACGAGCAGTACTTC. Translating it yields CASSYSRDSYEQYF.

The CDR3 nucleotides read TGCGCCAGCAGCCGGGACTACTCCTACAATGAGCAGTTCTTC. Translated: CASSRDYSYNEQFF. V usage is TRBV4-1 and J usage is TRBJ2-1; 7 nucleotides match TRBD2. Germline V CDR1 and CDR2: MGHRA, YSYEKL. Germline trimming cut 4 bases from V and 0 bases from J; bases unmatched to any gene: 0. This CDR3 is 14 amino acids long.

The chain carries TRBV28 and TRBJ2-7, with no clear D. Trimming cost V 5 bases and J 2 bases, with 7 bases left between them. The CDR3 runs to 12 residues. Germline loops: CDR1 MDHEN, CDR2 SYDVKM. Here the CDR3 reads CASSRSPYEQYF. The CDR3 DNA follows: TGTGCCAGCAGTCGGTCCCCCTACGAGCAGTACTTC.

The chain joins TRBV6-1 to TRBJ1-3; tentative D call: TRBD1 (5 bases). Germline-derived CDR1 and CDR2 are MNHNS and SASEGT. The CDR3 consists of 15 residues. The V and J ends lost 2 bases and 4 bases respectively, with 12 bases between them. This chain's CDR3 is CASSELQGGGNTIYF. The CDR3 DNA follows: TGTGCCAGCAGTGAACTGCAGGGAGGGGGAAACACCATATATTTT.

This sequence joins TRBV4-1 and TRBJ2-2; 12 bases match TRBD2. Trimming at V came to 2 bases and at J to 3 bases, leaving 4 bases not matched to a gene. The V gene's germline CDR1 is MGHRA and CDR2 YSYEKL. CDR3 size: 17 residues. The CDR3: CASSQRLAGGHTGELFF. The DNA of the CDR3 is TGCGCCAGCAGCCAAAGGCTAGCGGGGGGGCACACCGGGGAGCTGTTTTTT.

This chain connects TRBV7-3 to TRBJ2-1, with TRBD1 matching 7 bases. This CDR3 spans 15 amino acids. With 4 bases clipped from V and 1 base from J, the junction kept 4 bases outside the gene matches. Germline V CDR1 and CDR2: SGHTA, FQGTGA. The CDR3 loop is CASSSDRVSYNEQFF. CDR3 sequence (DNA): TGTGCCAGCAGCTCCGACAGGGTTTCCTACAATGAGCAGTTCTTC.

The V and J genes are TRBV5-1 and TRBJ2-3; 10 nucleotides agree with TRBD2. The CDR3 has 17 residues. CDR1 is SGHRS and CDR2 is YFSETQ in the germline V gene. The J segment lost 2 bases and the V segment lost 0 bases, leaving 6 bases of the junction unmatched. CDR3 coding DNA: TGCGCCAGCAGCTTGGATGCTAGCGGGGGTTTCACAGATACGCAGTATTTT. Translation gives CASSLDASGGFTDTQYF.

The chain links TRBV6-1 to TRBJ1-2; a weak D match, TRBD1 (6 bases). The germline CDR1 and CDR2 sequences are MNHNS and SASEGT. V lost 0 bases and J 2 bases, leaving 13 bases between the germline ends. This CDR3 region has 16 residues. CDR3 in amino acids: CASSEARGGANYGYTF. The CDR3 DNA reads TGTGCCAGCAGTGAAGCTCGAGGGGGGGCAAACTATGGCTACACCTTC.

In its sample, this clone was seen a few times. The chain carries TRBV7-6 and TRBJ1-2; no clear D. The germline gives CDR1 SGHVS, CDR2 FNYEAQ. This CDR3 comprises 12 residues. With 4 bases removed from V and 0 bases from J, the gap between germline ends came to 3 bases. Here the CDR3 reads CASSSSNYGYTF. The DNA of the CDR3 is TGTGCCAGCAGCTCATCTAACTATGGCTACACCTTC.

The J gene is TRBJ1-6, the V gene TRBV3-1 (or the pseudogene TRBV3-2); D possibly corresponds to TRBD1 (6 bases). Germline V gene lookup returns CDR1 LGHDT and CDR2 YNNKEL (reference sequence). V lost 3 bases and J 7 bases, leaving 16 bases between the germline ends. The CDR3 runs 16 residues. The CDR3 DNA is TGTGCCAGCAGCCAGGATCTTGGGGGCCCGAATTCACCCCTCCACTTT. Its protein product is CASSQDLGGPNSPLHF.

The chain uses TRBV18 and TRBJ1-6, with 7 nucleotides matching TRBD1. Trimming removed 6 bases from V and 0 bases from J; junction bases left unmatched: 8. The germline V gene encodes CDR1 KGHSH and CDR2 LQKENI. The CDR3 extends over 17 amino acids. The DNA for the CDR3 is TGTGCCAGCTCTCCGACAGGGACGAGCTCCTATAATTCACCCCTCCACTTT. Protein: CASSPTGTSSYNSPLHF.

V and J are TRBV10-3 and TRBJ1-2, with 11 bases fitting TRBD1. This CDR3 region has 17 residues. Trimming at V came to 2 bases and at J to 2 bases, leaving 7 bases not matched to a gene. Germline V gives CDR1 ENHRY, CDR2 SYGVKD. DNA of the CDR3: TGTGCCATCAGTGAGAGAGTGAGGGACAGGGGGAACTATGGCTACACCTTC. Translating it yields CAISERVRDRGNYGYTF.

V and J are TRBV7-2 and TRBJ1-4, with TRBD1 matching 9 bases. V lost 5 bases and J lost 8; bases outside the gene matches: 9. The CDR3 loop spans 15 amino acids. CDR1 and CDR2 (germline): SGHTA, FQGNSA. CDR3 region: CASSPNRGRGEKLFF. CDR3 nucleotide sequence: TGTGCCAGCAGCCCCAACAGGGGGCGCGGGGAAAAACTGTTTTTT.

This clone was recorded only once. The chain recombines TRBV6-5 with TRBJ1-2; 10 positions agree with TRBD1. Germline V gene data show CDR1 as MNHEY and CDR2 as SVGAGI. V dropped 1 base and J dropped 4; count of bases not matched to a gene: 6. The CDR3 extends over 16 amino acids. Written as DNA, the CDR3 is TGTGCCAGCAGTTACTTTTCGACAGGGGGCGGCTATGGCTACACCTTC. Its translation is CASSYFSTGGGYGYTF.